The rows below give T cell receptor beta chains drawn from one sample of a study of blood T cell repertoires in COVID-19. Clones were read by immunoSEQ multiplex PCR, and TCRdb kept only the in-frame ones, dropping some. The sample lists approximately 240,000 clones, 70% to 85% seen once, with under 1.5% in the top ten. The sample consisted of peripheral blood. These receptors originate from a woman aged 40 to 55 who had recovered from COVID-19. Both conserved end residues are part of each CDR3. D genes are given only for firm matches. Rows may omit the clone size; those that give it use once, few, many or a size class.

v_call: TRBV5-1
j_call: TRBJ2-3
d_call: TRBD1
clone_size: NA
cdr3_nt: TGCGCCAGCAGCGCTACCACAGGGGGCGCTCGATCGATTGGCACAGATACGCAGTATTTT
cdr3_aa: CASSATTGGARSIGTDTQYF

v_call: TRBV7-8
j_call: TRBJ1-2
d_call: NA
clone_size: NA
cdr3_nt: TGTGCCAGCAAGTCTGGGGGGTCGGTCTATGGCTACACCTTC
cdr3_aa: CASKSGGSVYGYTF

v_call: TRBV27
j_call: TRBJ1-1
d_call: TRBD1
clone_size: once
cdr3_nt: TGTGCCAGCAGTTTATCCGTGACAGGGGGGACTGAAGCTTTCTTT
cdr3_aa: CASSLSVTGGTEAFF

v_call: TRBV7-9
j_call: TRBJ1-1
d_call: TRBD1
clone_size: NA
cdr3_nt: TGTGCCAGCAGCCGATGGACAGGGGCAAGGGCTGAAGCTTTCTTT
cdr3_aa: CASSRWTGARAEAFF

v_call: TRBV18
j_call: TRBJ2-2
d_call: NA
clone_size: NA
cdr3_nt: TGTGCCAGCTCACCGCGAGGTACCTTGTCCGCCGGGGAGCTGTTTTTT
cdr3_aa: CASSPRGTLSAGELFF

v_call: TRBV5-1
j_call: TRBJ1-5
d_call: TRBD1
clone_size: few
cdr3_nt: TGCGCCAGCAGCTTGGAGGGGGACAGCTATCAGCCCCAGCATTTT
cdr3_aa: CASSLEGDSYQPQHF

v_call: TRBV30
j_call: TRBJ1-2
d_call: NA
clone_size: NA
cdr3_nt: TGTGCCTGGAGTTTGGACGGAGGAAGTGGCTACACCTTC
cdr3_aa: CAWSLDGGSGYTF

v_call: TRBV7-8
j_call: TRBJ2-6
d_call: TRBD2
clone_size: NA
cdr3_nt: TGTGCCAGCAGCTCCCGCGGGAGGGGGGACGGGGCCAACGTCCTGACTTTC
cdr3_aa: CASSSRGRGDGANVLTF

v_call: TRBV28
j_call: TRBJ1-2
d_call: NA
clone_size: few
cdr3_nt: TGTGCCAGCAGTTTAGGCCCGGGAATCTATGGCTACACCTTC
cdr3_aa: CASSLGPGIYGYTF

v_call: TRBV11-3
j_call: TRBJ2-3
d_call: TRBD2
clone_size: NA
cdr3_nt: TGTGCCAGCAGCCTCGAACTAGCGGGGGGGACGAGCACAGATACGCAGTATTTT
cdr3_aa: CASSLELAGGTSTDTQYF

v_call: TRBV7-2
j_call: TRBJ2-7
d_call: NA
clone_size: NA
cdr3_nt: TGTGCCAGCAGCCTGCGGACACACTCCTACGAGCAGTACTTC
cdr3_aa: CASSLRTHSYEQYF

v_call: TRBV24-1
j_call: TRBJ1-6
d_call: NA
clone_size: NA
cdr3_nt: TGTGCCACCAGTGCTTCAGGGGAGAGGTCACCCCTCCACTTT
cdr3_aa: CATSASGERSPLHF

v_call: TRBV7-8
j_call: TRBJ2-6
d_call: NA
clone_size: NA
cdr3_nt: TGTGCCAGCAGCCCGAGACAAGTCCTGACTTTC
cdr3_aa: CASSPRQVLTF

v_call: TRBV5-1
j_call: TRBJ2-3
d_call: TRBD2
clone_size: NA
cdr3_nt: TGCGCCAGCAGCGCCTCTAGCGGGGGTCATACAGATACGCAGTATTTT
cdr3_aa: CASSASSGGHTDTQYF

v_call: TRBV7-2
j_call: TRBJ1-5
d_call: NA
clone_size: once
cdr3_nt: TGTGCCAGCAGCTTAGAAGGAGGGACGAAGCCCCAGCATTTT
cdr3_aa: CASSLEGGTKPQHF

v_call: TRBV2
j_call: TRBJ1-2
d_call: TRBD1
clone_size: NA
cdr3_nt: TGTGCCAGCAGGGATCCGGGACAGGATTATGGCTACACCTTC
cdr3_aa: CASRDPGQDYGYTF

v_call: TRBV5-1
j_call: TRBJ1-3
d_call: NA
clone_size: once
cdr3_nt: TGCGCCAGCAGCTTGTCACAGGTCTCTGGAAACACCATATATTTT
cdr3_aa: CASSLSQVSGNTIYF

v_call: TRBV27
j_call: TRBJ1-2
d_call: TRBD1
clone_size: NA
cdr3_nt: TGTGCCACCCGCATTACAGGGGGCGCGGGAGCTAACTATGGCTACACCTTC
cdr3_aa: CATRITGGAGANYGYTF

v_call: TRBV5-1
j_call: TRBJ1-2
d_call: TRBD1
clone_size: NA
cdr3_nt: TGCGCCAGCAGCTTGGCGCCAGGGGGTGAGAACTATGGCTACACCTTC
cdr3_aa: CASSLAPGGENYGYTF

v_call: TRBV3-1/TRBV3-2
j_call: TRBJ2-6
d_call: TRBD1
clone_size: NA
cdr3_nt: TGTGCCAGCACCGGGACAGGCACCTCTGGGGCCAACGTCCTGACTTTC
cdr3_aa: CASTGTGTSGANVLTF

v_call: TRBV4-1
j_call: TRBJ1-4
d_call: NA
clone_size: NA
cdr3_nt: TGCGCCAGCAGCCAAGATCGGGAGAGTTACGAAATTTCCAATGAAAAACTGTTTTTT
cdr3_aa: CASSQDRESYEISNEKLFF

v_call: TRBV19
j_call: TRBJ2-7
d_call: NA
clone_size: NA
cdr3_nt: TGTGCCAGTAGTATCGACCCGGGGGGCAGGTACGAGCAGTACTTC
cdr3_aa: CASSIDPGGRYEQYF

v_call: TRBV28
j_call: TRBJ2-3
d_call: TRBD1
clone_size: NA
cdr3_nt: TGTGCCAGCAGTCTCTCGGGACAGGGCTTTGCAGATACGCAGTATTTT
cdr3_aa: CASSLSGQGFADTQYF

v_call: TRBV30
j_call: TRBJ1-1
d_call: NA
clone_size: NA
cdr3_nt: TGTGCCTGGAGTGTACCTGAGGGGGTGAGGGCTTTCTTT
cdr3_aa: CAWSVPEGVRAFF

v_call: TRBV19
j_call: TRBJ2-3
d_call: TRBD1
clone_size: NA
cdr3_nt: TGTGCCAGTAGTATCCCGACAGGGTTGTTAGATACGCAGTATTTT
cdr3_aa: CASSIPTGLLDTQYF

v_call: TRBV7-6
j_call: TRBJ1-1
d_call: TRBD1
clone_size: once
cdr3_nt: TGTGCCAGCAGCTTAGCGGGAAGGGGACAGGGGGTGAACACTGAAGCTTTCTTT
cdr3_aa: CASSLAGRGQGVNTEAFF

v_call: TRBV12-5
j_call: TRBJ2-4
d_call: TRBD1
clone_size: NA
cdr3_nt: TGTGCTAGTGGTTTGGTGTGGCAGGGGGCTTTTGGCAAAAACATTCAGTACTTC
cdr3_aa: CASGLVWQGAFGKNIQYF

v_call: TRBV30
j_call: TRBJ1-1
d_call: NA
clone_size: NA
cdr3_nt: TGTGCCTGGAAGGGAGTCGGGAATTCAGTGAACACTGAAGCTTTCTTT
cdr3_aa: CAWKGVGNSVNTEAFF

v_call: TRBV6-1
j_call: TRBJ2-1
d_call: TRBD2
clone_size: NA
cdr3_nt: TGTGCCAGCAGTGAAATGGGACTAGCGAGCAATGAGCAGTTCTTC
cdr3_aa: CASSEMGLASNEQFF